This passage covers 3 T cell receptor beta chains from one sample sequenced in a study of blood T cell repertoires in COVID-19. Produced via immunoSEQ multiplex PCR; TCRdb's table is partial and in-frame only. The data hold 90,000 to 110,000 clones, with over 75% observed a single time. Material: peripheral blood. Every receptor here comes from a man aged 50-59 years with acute or convalescent COVID-19.

The chain employs TRBV19 and TRBJ1-5; 10 positions agree with TRBD1. The CDR3 runs to 17 residues. Germline CDR1 LNHDA, CDR2 SQIVND (reference sequence). V trimming: 3 bases; J trimming: 4 bases; junction bases outside the gene matches: 9. The CDR3 region is CASSMWRDRGTNQPQHF. As DNA, the CDR3 is TGTGCCAGTAGTATGTGGCGGGACAGGGGAACAAATCAGCCCCAGCATTTT.

V is TRBV23-1 and J is TRBJ2-3, with TRBD2 matching 10 bases. TRBV23-1 falls under the ORF class, with uncertain function. The CDR3 is 16 residues long. After removal of 2 bases from V and 4 bases from J, the junction contained 6 bases not matched to a gene. CDR3 loop: CASSQRTSGGPDTQYF. The CDR3 DNA reads as TGCGCCAGCAGTCAACGGACTAGCGGAGGGCCAGATACGCAGTATTTT.

Comment on this clone: One end of the junction does not line up with germline, which may come from a read error. The rearrangement uses TRBV3-1 (or the pseudogene TRBV3-2) and TRBJ1-2; no firm D call. Germline V CDR1 and CDR2: LGHDT, YNNKEL (reference sequence). This CDR3 contains 12 residues. DNA of the CDR3: TGTGCCAGCAGCCCCGAGATTGGGGAGCCGGTCTTC. Residues: CASSPEIGEPVF.